This T cell receptor (beta chain) was found in a study of shared clonotypes between healthy human individuals. Turning to the study itself: CD4 naive and CD4 memory each took three plates per donor, while CD8 naive took two and CD8 memory one. Notes on the study in general: Generally, naive subsets came out with larger estimated richness than memory subsets.

In the case of this clone: Its antigen is still unknown. The sample has other DNA sequences that encode this CDR3 too.

Repertoires were generated with immunoSEQ multiplex PCR, while TCRdb's copy carries only in-frame clones and drops some. Of 2 million to 2.5 million clones listed, approximately 95% are singletons. Splitting of CD4+ cells produced CD45RA+ naive and CD45RA-negative memory subsets. The V gene lost 2 bases and the J gene lost 2 bases, with 10 bases spanning the gap. This CDR3 region has 13 residues. Germline V gene lookup returns CDR1 GTSNPN and CDR2 SVGIG (reference sequence). This chain links TRBV30 with TRBJ2-7; D is perhaps TRBD1 or TRBD2 (5 bases each). The receptor was isolated from a young man in good health. Some clones in this sample may be carry-over from other donors' samples. The sequencing sample was made of naive CD4+ T cells from PBMCs. Subset here: CD45RA+ positively selected. CDR3 sequence (DNA): TGTGCCTGGAGTCCCGGGGCCCCCTACGAGCAGTACTTC. Translating gives CAWSPGAPYEQYF.